This entry lists 23 T cell receptor beta chains sequenced from one sample in a study of T cells in Graves' hyperthyroidism and ophthalmopathy. Amplification of TCR beta CDR3 regions used RNA as the template. The HTBI primer set was used in a first-round RT-PCR of the TCR CDR3. TCRdb used MiXCR to reprocess the multiplex PCR reads, holding one entry per CDR3 protein. The profile shows about 380,000 distinct CDR3 sequences, less than 20% of them singletons. Sequences were obtained from blood. The receptor set was obtained from a man younger than 35 with Graves' ophthalmopathy.

The chain links TRBV7-8 to TRBJ2-7; TRBD1 is a possible D gene (6 bases). Germline V gene sequence: CDR1 SGHVS, CDR2 FQNEAQ. The V end was cut by 1 base, the J end by 0 bases, with 10 bases between. The CDR3 is made up of 15 amino acids. In DNA, the CDR3 is TGTGCCAGCAGCTTAGTCCGGGACAACTCCTACGAGCAGTACTTC. This codes for CASSLVRDNSYEQYF.

This clonotype has ten or more counts. The chain employs TRBV12-3 or TRBV12-4 and TRBJ2-7; 10 bases are a match to TRBD1. This CDR3 is built from 14 residues. The V and J ends lost 5 bases and 6 bases, in that order; junction bases with no gene match: 7. The CDR3 sequence is CASSPGQGPTEQYF. The CDR3, as DNA: TGTGCCAGCAGTCCGGGACAGGGGCCGACCGAGCAGTACTTC.

The rearrangement uses TRBV5-4 and TRBJ2-2; perhaps TRBD1 as D (6 bases). The CDR3 contains 14 residues. Per germline, CDR1 SGHNT and CDR2 YYREEE (reference sequence). V lost 4 bases, J lost 3 bases, and 10 bases lay in between. CDR3: CASSKDSDTGELFF. CDR3 bases: TGTGCCAGCAGCAAGGACAGTGACACCGGGGAGCTGTTTTTT.

The chain has TRBV6-4 and TRBJ2-1; D might be TRBD1 or TRBD2, each matching 6 bases. Trimming stripped 0 bases from V and 10 bases from J, with 7 bases between. The CDR3 is made up of 12 amino acids. Germline loops: CDR1 MRHNA, CDR2 SNTAGT. CDR3 DNA sequence: TGTGCCAGCAGTGACTCAGGGGGGGAGCAGTTCTTC. Its protein is CASSDSGGEQFF.

V gene TRBV7-6 combines with J gene TRBJ2-4, with 12 positions matching TRBD1. The germline V gene encodes CDR1 SGHVS and CDR2 FNYEAQ. V shed 5 bases, J shed 11 bases, and the junction held 7 bases outside the gene matches. This CDR3 spans 14 amino acids. CDR3 region: CASSGGDRGQVQYF. In DNA, the CDR3 is TGTGCCAGCAGCGGCGGGGACAGGGGGCAGGTTCAGTACTTC.

The chain is built from TRBV6-5 and TRBJ2-2; no clear D gene. The germline V gene has CDR1 MNHEY and CDR2 SVGAGI. Trimming removed 2 bases at V and 8 bases at J, with 6 bases between. The CDR3 has 12 residues. As DNA, the CDR3 is TGTGCCAGCAGTTACGGGTATGGGGAGCTGTTTTTT. Translation gives CASSYGYGELFF.

Here the CDR3 reads CASSGLAGAYEQYF. The DNA for the CDR3 is TGTGCCAGCAGCGGTCTAGCGGGAGCGTACGAGCAGTACTTC. This rearrangement joins TRBV11-3 to TRBJ2-7, with 10 bases lining up with TRBD2. J gave up 4 bases and V 5 bases, and 5 bases lay outside the gene matches. Germline V gives CDR1 SGHNT, CDR2 YENEEA. This CDR3 region has 14 residues.

This clonotype was seen repeatedly, ten times or more. The rearrangement links TRBV10-3 to TRBJ1-1; no reliable D call. The CDR3 sequence is 12 residues long. Germline V gene sequence: CDR1 ENHRY, CDR2 SYGVKD. V was clipped by 2 bases and J by 1 base, with 2 bases between them. This CDR3 reads CAISERNTEAFF. CDR3 DNA sequence: TGTGCCATCAGTGAGCGGAACACTGAAGCTTTCTTT.

The V and J genes are TRBV18 and TRBJ2-5; possibly TRBD1 for D (6 bases). Germline assignment: CDR1 KGHSH and CDR2 LQKENI. This CDR3 contains 15 residues. V lost 2 bases to trimming and J lost 5 bases, with 15 bases between them. The CDR3 loop reads CASSPYDRSGETQYF. For the CDR3, the DNA is TGTGCCAGCTCACCATACGACAGGTCGGGGGAGACCCAGTACTTC.

In its sample, this clonotype was seen many times. The chain has TRBV18 and TRBJ2-1, with D hard to call. Germline CDR1 reads KGHSH; CDR2 reads LQKENI. The CDR3 is 15 residues long. Trimming pared 3 bases from V and 3 bases from J, leaving 12 bases between. CDR3: CASSPPSLIYNEQFF. CDR3 sequence (DNA): TGTGCCAGCTCACCCCCCTCCCTTATCTACAATGAGCAGTTCTTC.

The sample holds many counts of this clonotype. The gene calls are TRBV2 and TRBJ2-3; 13 bases line up with TRBD2. CDR1 is SNHLY, CDR2 FYNNEI, per germline. The length of the CDR3 is 14 residues. V lost 6 bases and J lost 4; bases outside the gene matches: 1. The CDR3 DNA follows: TGTGCCAGCAGGGGACTAGCGGGGCCAGATACGCAGTATTTT. Its protein is CASRGLAGPDTQYF.

The table lists this clonotype with many counts. The chain combines TRBV6-1 with TRBJ1-1; no clear D. The CDR3 runs 15 residues. Deletions cut 6 bases from V and 4 bases from J, with 18 bases between. Germline CDR1 reads MNHNS; CDR2 reads SASEGT. CDR3 DNA: TGTGCCAGCAGCGTGGGGTACGGGGTCGGCACTGAAGCTTTCTTT. Its translation: CASSVGYGVGTEAFF.

This clonotype was recorded a few times. This rearrangement joins TRBV20-1 to TRBJ1-6; 7 bases are a match to TRBD1. The V segment lost 5 bases and the J segment 0 bases; nucleotides outside the gene matches: 7. This CDR3 spans 16 amino acids. Per the germline V gene, CDR1 is DFQATT and CDR2 is SNEGSKA (reference sequence). The DNA of the CDR3 is TGCAGTGCTGTACCAGGGGGGAGCTCCTATAATTCACCCCTCCACTTT. Translating gives CSAVPGGSSYNSPLHF.

This clonotype was recorded at least ten times. The rearrangement links TRBV11-2 to TRBJ1-1; 7 bases are shared with TRBD1. CDR1 SGHAT and CDR2 FQNNGV come from the germline V gene. V shed 4 bases and J 4 bases; nucleotides not matched to a gene: 9. The CDR3 is 15 residues long. CDR3 sequence: CASSSVTGLSTEAFF. CDR3 nucleotide sequence: TGTGCCAGCAGCTCTGTGACAGGGTTGAGCACTGAAGCTTTCTTT.

Many counts were recorded for this clonotype. The chain is built from TRBV5-1 and TRBJ2-3; 12 bases match TRBD2. This CDR3 has 16 amino acids. The trim removed 0 bases at V and 4 bases at J, leaving 3 bases unmatched. Germline CDR1 and CDR2: SGHRS and YFSETQ. CDR3 in DNA: TGCGCCAGCAGCTTGGGACTAGCGGGGGAATCAGATACGCAGTATTTT. Translation: CASSLGLAGESDTQYF.

This clonotype was seen ten or more times. V usage is TRBV12-3 or TRBV12-4 and J usage is TRBJ2-2, with 9 bases identical to TRBD1. This CDR3 has 16 residues. Unmatched junction bases numbered 7, after V lost 4 bases and J lost 4 bases. For the CDR3, the DNA is TGTGCCAGCAGTTCCCCCGGGACAGGGATCACCGGGGAGCTGTTTTTT. It is translated as CASSSPGTGITGELFF.

The gene calls are TRBV9 and TRBJ2-3, with a weak D call TRBD1 (5 bases). V dropped 3 bases and J dropped 2 bases, with 19 bases sitting between them. Germline V lookup: CDR1 SGDLS, CDR2 YYNGEE. The CDR3 runs to 17 residues. The CDR3 loop is CASSAPLVGPPTDTQYF. CDR3 bases: TGTGCCAGCAGCGCCCCTCTAGTGGGGCCCCCCACAGATACGCAGTATTTT.

In this sample, this clonotype turned up once. A read error may explain this, as a much larger clone is one base away. Given the absence of the conserved phenylalanine or tryptophan at the CDR3 end, a read error is likely. The V call is TRBV7-2, the J call TRBJ2-1; 9 bases are shared with TRBD1. The CDR3 has 15 amino acids. CDR1 is SGHTA, CDR2 FQGNSA, per germline. The ends lost 5 bases at V and 4 bases at J; junction bases unmatched: 6. In DNA form, the CDR3 reads TGTGCCAGCAGCCCAACAGGGGGCTTTTACAATGAGCAGTTCCTC. Translation: CASSPTGGFYNEQFL.

The chain recombines TRBV9 with TRBJ2-1, with TRBD1 matching over 7 bases. The germline V gene has CDR1 SGDLS and CDR2 YYNGEE. With 0 bases clipped from V and 5 bases from J, the junction kept 5 bases outside the gene matches. The CDR3 covers 15 residues. The DNA of the CDR3 is TGTGCCAGCAGCGTAGGACAGGGAACCCACAATGAGCAGTTCTTC. It is translated as CASSVGQGTHNEQFF.

This clonotype occurred many times. The rearrangement joins TRBV2 to TRBJ2-3, with D maybe TRBD2 (6 bases). The germline V gene has CDR1 SNHLY and CDR2 FYNNEI. Trimming took off 4 bases at V and 7 bases at J, with 24 bases between the two ends. This CDR3 has 17 residues. CDR3 loop: CASSVPPGGTSRNTQYF. CDR3 nucleotide sequence: TGTGCCAGCAGTGTTCCCCCTGGGGGGACTTCAAGGAATACGCAGTATTTT.

This clonotype was observed at least ten times. The chain couples TRBV12-3 or TRBV12-4 to TRBJ2-5, with 7 bases aligning to TRBD2. With V trimmed by 4 bases and J by 4 bases, 6 bases remained unmatched. The length of the CDR3 is 14 residues. CDR3: CASSWGGSRETQYF. CDR3 DNA sequence: TGTGCCAGCAGTTGGGGGGGGAGCCGAGAGACCCAGTACTTC.

The chain links TRBV6-2 or TRBV6-3 to TRBJ1-2; 9 nucleotides align to TRBD1. The length of the CDR3 is 13 residues. The germline V gene has CDR1 MNHEY and CDR2 SVGEGT. The V gene end was trimmed by 6 bases and the J gene end by 7 bases; junction bases not matched to a gene: 6. The CDR3 protein is CASRTGQGFGYTF. CDR3 nucleotides: TGTGCCAGCAGAACGGGACAGGGCTTTGGCTACACCTTC.

The chain is built from TRBV7-8 and TRBJ2-3, with D possibly being TRBD2 (6 bases). Germline loops: CDR1 SGHVS, CDR2 FQNEAQ. The CDR3 runs to 14 residues. With 2 bases removed from V and 6 bases from J, the gap between germline ends came to 12 bases. The CDR3 spells CASSLRKGGDTQYF. CDR3 coding DNA: TGTGCCAGCAGCTTACGAAAGGGAGGTGATACGCAGTATTTT.